This TCR beta chain appears in the sequencing data of a study of blood T cells in healthy people across ages. A second 7 to 11 cycle PCR used barcoded and J-beta primers. Each TCR beta cDNA got a 12-nucleotide random molecular identifier. One entry per CDR3 protein results from TCRdb running MiXCR on the 5' RACE reads. The sample contains about 780,000 distinct CDR3 sequences, less than 60% of which appear only once. The germline CDR1 and CDR2 sequences are GTSNPN and SVGIG (reference sequence). The CDR3 contains 13 residues. In each sample, at least 6.5 million PBMCs were isolated. Comments on this clonotype: Its specificity is unknown.

Study-wide findings and caveats: It was held that diversity estimates obtained from one million T cells represented underestimates. Across the age range, TCR beta diversity per million T cells fell in a roughly linear way.

The TCR comes from a man at least 80 years old in good health. The sample taken for sequencing was blood. V and J are TRBV30 and TRBJ2-4; 10 nucleotides line up with TRBD1. The DNA end is more similar to TRBJ2-7, so the J call may be wrong. Here the CDR3 DNA reads TGTGCCTGGCTACAGGGACAGGGGTACGAGCAGTACTTC. It codes for CAWLQGQGYEQYF.